This is a list of T cell receptor beta chains from one sample in a study of blood T cell repertoires in COVID-19. The repertoire was sequenced with immunoSEQ multiplex PCR; TCRdb's copy has only in-frame clones and lacks some. The table includes 200,000 to 250,000 clones, about nine tenths detected once. What was sequenced was PBMCs or T cells enriched from blood (not recorded which). These TCRs come from a man between 50 and 59 years old who had been exposed to COVID-19. Both conserved end residues are part of each CDR3. D genes are given only for firm matches. For some rows the clone size is stated as once, few or many, or as a class when expanded; others skip it.

V gene	J gene	clone size	D gene	CDR3 DNA	CDR3 protein
TRBV24-1	TRBJ2-2	-	TRBD2	TGTGCCACCAGTGATTCCATAGCGGGAACGGCGGCCGGGGAGCTGTTTTTT	CATSDSIAGTAAGELFF
TRBV9	TRBJ1-5	-	-	TGTGCCAGCAGCCCCCGGCGGGGGAGCAATCAGCCCCAGCATTTT	CASSPRRGSNQPQHF
TRBV6-1	TRBJ1-6	-	TRBD1	TGTGCCAGCAGTGAATTGGGACAGAGAGTTAATTCACCCCTCCACTTT	CASSELGQRVNSPLHF
TRBV7-8	TRBJ2-3	-	-	TGTGCCAGCAGCTCCCAAGGGGGGGCAGATACGCAGTATTTT	CASSSQGGADTQYF
TRBV4-2	TRBJ2-7	-	TRBD2	TGTGCCAGCAGCCAACTGCCCACGGGGGGGCACTACGAGCAGTACTTC	CASSQLPTGGHYEQYF
TRBV29-1	TRBJ2-5	-	TRBD1	TGCAGCGTTGTAAGGGGGCTAGGTGAGACCCAGTACTTC	CSVVRGLGETQYF
TRBV20-1	TRBJ2-2	-	-	TGCAGTGCTAGTATCAGGGGTAACACCGGGGAGCTGTTTTTT	CSASIRGNTGELFF
TRBV19	TRBJ2-5	-	-	TGTGCCAGTAGTATGAAGGTAGCGTGGGAGACCCAGTACTTC	CASSMKVAWETQYF
TRBV19	TRBJ2-1	-	TRBD2	TGTGCCAGTAGTATGATTAGTAGCGGGAGTAGGAATGAGCAGTTCTTC	CASSMISSGSRNEQFF
TRBV28	TRBJ1-3	once	-	TGTGCCAGTACTAATAACCTGGGAGTAGGAAACACCATATATTTT	CASTNNLGVGNTIYF
TRBV7-2	TRBJ1-5	once	-	TGTGCCAGCAGCACAGGAGTCGGTCAGCCCCAGCATTTT	CASSTGVGQPQHF
TRBV19	TRBJ2-7	-	TRBD1	TGTGCCAGTAGTCCGTGGACCGGGACAGGGGGTTCCTACGAGCAGTACTTC	CASSPWTGTGGSYEQYF
TRBV7-6	TRBJ2-1	-	TRBD2	TGTGCCAGCAGCTTAGTAACCCCCGGTTTAGCGGGAGCCCTCGACAATGAGCAGTTCTTC	CASSLVTPGLAGALDNEQFF
TRBV11-2	TRBJ1-6	-	-	TGTGCCAGCAGTCCCGCGGGGCGGAGGTCACCCCTCCACTTT	CASSPAGRRSPLHF
TRBV11-2	TRBJ2-5	-	-	TGTGCCAGCAGCTCAAAAAGTGGCGGGGGCCATCAGTGGGGAGAGACCCAGTACTTC	CASSSKSGGGHQWGETQYF
TRBV12-3/TRBV12-4	TRBJ2-1	few	-	TGTGCCAGCAGTTCCGAGAATGAGCAGTTCTTC	CASSSENEQFF
TRBV7-9	TRBJ2-3	-	-	TGTGCCAGCAGCTTAGTAATAGCGGTCGCAGCAGATACGCAGTATTTT	CASSLVIAVAADTQYF
TRBV9	TRBJ1-2	few	-	TGTGCCAGCAGCGTAGGGACAGCCCGGGTGGTCTATGGCTACACCTTC	CASSVGTARVVYGYTF
TRBV20-1	TRBJ1-2	once	-	TGCAGCGCACGGGTAAATGGCTACACCTTC	CSARVNGYTF
TRBV10-2	TRBJ1-5	-	TRBD1	TGCGCCAGCAGACAGGGGGTAGATCAGCCCCAGCATTTT	CASRQGVDQPQHF
TRBV9	TRBJ2-1	-	TRBD2	TGTGCCAGCAGCCCCCGGACTAGCGCCCGCTCCTACAATGAGCAGTTCTTC	CASSPRTSARSYNEQFF
TRBV5-6	TRBJ1-2	-	-	TGTGCCAGCAGCTTGGGCAGGGGATATGGCTACACCTTC	CASSLGRGYGYTF
TRBV3-1/TRBV3-2	TRBJ2-3	-	-	TGTGCCAGCAGCCTCAGGGGAGCGGACCCTAGCACAGATACGCAGTATTTT	CASSLRGADPSTDTQYF
TRBV18	TRBJ1-1	-	-	TGTGCCAGCTCACCGACTCTGAACACTGAAGCTTTCTTT	CASSPTLNTEAFF
TRBV28	TRBJ1-3	-	-	TGTGCCAGCCGACAACAGGGTGGCTCTGGAAACACCATATATTTT	CASRQQGGSGNTIYF
TRBV5-1	TRBJ2-7	-	-	TGCGCCAGCAGCTCCTTTGGCCCCTACGAGCAGTACTTC	CASSSFGPYEQYF
TRBV10-1	TRBJ1-2	-	-	TGCGCCATAGGAGGCTGTCGCTACACCTTC	CAIGGCRYTF
TRBV5-6	TRBJ2-1	once	-	TGTGCCAGCAGCTTGGGAACAGGGAGCGAGCAGTTCTTC	CASSLGTGSEQFF
TRBV9	TRBJ2-1	-	-	TGTGCCAGCAGCCCCAGAGCGGGTACCTACAATGAGCAGTTCTTC	CASSPRAGTYNEQFF
TRBV19	TRBJ1-5	-	-	TGTGCCAGTAGTCCTCGGATGGGAGGTCAGCCCCAGCATTTT	CASSPRMGGQPQHF
TRBV4-1	TRBJ2-7	-	TRBD1	TGCGCCAGCAGCCTCCGCGAGGGGGACAGCTCCTACGAGCAGTACTTC	CASSLREGDSSYEQYF
TRBV5-6	TRBJ1-6	-	-	TGTGCCAGCAGCCTGGGAGGGCTGGATTCACCCCTCCACTTT	CASSLGGLDSPLHF